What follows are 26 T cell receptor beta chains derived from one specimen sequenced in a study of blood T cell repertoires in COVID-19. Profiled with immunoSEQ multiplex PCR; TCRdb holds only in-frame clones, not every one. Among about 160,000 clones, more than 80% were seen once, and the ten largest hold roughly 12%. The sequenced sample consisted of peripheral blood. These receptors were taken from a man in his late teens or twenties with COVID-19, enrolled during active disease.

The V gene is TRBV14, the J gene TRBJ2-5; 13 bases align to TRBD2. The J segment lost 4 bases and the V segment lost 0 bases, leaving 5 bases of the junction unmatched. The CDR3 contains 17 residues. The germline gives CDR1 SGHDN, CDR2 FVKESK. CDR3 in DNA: TGTGCCAGCAGCCAAGATCGGACTAGCGGGAGTTTAGAGACCCAGTACTTC. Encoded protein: CASSQDRTSGSLETQYF.

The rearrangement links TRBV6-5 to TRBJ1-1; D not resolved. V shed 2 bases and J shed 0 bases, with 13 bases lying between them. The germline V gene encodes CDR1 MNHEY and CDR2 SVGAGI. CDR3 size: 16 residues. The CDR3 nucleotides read TGTGCCAGCAGTTACATATTCCGGGGATTGAACACTGAAGCTTTCTTT. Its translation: CASSYIFRGLNTEAFF.

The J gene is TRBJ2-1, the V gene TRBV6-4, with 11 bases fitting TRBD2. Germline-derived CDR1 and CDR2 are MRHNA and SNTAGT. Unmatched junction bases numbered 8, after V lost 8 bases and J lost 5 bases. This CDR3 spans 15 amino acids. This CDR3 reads CASASLAGVDNEQFF. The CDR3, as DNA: TGTGCCAGCGCCTCACTAGCGGGAGTCGACAATGAGCAGTTCTTC.

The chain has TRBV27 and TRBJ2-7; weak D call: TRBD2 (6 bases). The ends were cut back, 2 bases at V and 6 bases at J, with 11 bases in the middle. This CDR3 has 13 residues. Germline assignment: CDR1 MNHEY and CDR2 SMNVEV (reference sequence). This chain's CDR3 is CASSLIGGAEQYF. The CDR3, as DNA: TGTGCCAGCAGTTTAATAGGAGGGGCCGAGCAGTACTTC.

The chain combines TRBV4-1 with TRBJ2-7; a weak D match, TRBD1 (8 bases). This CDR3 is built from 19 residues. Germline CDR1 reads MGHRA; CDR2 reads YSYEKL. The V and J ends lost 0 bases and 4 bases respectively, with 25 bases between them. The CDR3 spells CASSQDETRGTGRRYEQYF. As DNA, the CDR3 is TGCGCCAGCAGCCAAGATGAGACGCGGGGGACAGGTCGGCGATACGAGCAGTACTTC.

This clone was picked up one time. The CDR3 loop is CASSGASGSPYEQYF. The DNA of the CDR3 is TGTGCCAGCAGCGGGGCCTCGGGATCCCCCTACGAGCAGTACTTC. This chain links TRBV9 with TRBJ2-7, with D perhaps matching TRBD2 (5 bases). Germline CDR1 SGDLS, CDR2 YYNGEE. Between the trimmed V and J ends, which lost 3 bases and 2 bases, there was a span of 15 bases. The CDR3 sequence is 15 residues long.

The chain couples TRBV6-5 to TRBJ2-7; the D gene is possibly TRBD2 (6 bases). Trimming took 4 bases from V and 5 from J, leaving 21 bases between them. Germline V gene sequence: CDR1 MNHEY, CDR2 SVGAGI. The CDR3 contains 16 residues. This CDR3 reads CASSLVRRPGGNEQYF. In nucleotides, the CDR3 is TGTGCCAGCAGTTTAGTGCGGCGACCAGGAGGGAACGAGCAGTACTTC.

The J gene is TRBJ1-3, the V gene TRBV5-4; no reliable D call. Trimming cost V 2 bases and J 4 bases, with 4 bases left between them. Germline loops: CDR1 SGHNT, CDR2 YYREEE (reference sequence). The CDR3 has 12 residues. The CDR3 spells CASSFPGNTIYF. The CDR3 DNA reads TGTGCCAGCAGCTTCCCGGGAAACACCATATATTTT.

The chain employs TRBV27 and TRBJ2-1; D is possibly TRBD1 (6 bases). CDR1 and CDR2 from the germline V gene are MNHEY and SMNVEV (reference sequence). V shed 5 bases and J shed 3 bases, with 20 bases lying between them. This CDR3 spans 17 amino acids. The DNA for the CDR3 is TGTGCCAGCAGTCTACTCCAAACAGGGCTCCTCTACAATGAGCAGTTCTTC. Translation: CASSLLQTGLLYNEQFF.

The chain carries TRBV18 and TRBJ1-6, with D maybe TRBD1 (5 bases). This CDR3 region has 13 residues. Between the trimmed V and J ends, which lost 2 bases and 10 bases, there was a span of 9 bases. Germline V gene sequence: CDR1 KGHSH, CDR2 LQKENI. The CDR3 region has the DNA TGTGCCAGCTCACCAGGCCGGGGGTCACCCCTCCACTTT. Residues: CASSPGRGSPLHF.

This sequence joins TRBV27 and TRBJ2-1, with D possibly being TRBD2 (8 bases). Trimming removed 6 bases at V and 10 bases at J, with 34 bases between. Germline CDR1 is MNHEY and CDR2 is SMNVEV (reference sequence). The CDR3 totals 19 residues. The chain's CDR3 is CASRAAGGRRSGGQGEQFF. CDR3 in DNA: TGTGCCAGCAGAGCGGCAGGGGGGCGTAGATCGGGAGGGCAGGGGGAGCAGTTCTTC.

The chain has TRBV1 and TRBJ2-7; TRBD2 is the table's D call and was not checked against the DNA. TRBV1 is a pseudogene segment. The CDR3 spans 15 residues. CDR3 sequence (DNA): TGCACCAGCAGGTCCCTAGCGGGGGCAACCTACGAGCAGTACTTC. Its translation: CTSRSLAGATYEQYF.

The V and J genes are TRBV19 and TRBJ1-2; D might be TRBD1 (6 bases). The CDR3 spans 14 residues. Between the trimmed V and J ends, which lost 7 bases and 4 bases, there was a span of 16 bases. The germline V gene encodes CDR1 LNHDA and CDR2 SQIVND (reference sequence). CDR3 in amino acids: CASTATGYGYGYTF. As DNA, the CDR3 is TGTGCCAGTACCGCCACAGGGTACGGCTATGGCTACACCTTC.

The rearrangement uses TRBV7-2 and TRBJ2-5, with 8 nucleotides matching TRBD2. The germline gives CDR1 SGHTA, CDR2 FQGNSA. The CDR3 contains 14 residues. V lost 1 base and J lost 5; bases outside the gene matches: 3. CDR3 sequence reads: CASSLGAGVETQYF. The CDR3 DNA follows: TGTGCCAGCAGCTTAGGAGCGGGAGTGGAGACCCAGTACTTC.

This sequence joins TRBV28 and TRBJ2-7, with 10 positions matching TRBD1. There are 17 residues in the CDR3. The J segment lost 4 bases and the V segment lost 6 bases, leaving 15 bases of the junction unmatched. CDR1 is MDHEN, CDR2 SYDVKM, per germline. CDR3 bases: TGTGCCAGCAGCACTCATAGGGGGGACAGGGGCTTATACGAGCAGTACTTC. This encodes CASSTHRGDRGLYEQYF.

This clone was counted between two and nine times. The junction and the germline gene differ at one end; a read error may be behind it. The CDR3 region is CASSLRTSGRLNTGELFF. The CDR3 coding sequence is TGTGCTAGCAGCCTAAGGACTAGCGGGAGGCTGAACACCGGGGAGCTGTTTTTT. This sequence joins TRBV7-7 and TRBJ2-2; TRBD2 matches at 14 bases. Germline loops: CDR1 SSHAT, CDR2 FNYEAQ (reference sequence). This CDR3 is built from 18 residues.

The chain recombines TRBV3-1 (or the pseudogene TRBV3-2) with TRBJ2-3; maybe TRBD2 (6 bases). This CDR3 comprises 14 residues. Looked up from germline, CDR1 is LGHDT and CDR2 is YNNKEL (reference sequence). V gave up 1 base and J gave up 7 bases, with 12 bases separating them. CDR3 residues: CASSQGFSGYTQYF. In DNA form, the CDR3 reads TGTGCCAGCAGCCAAGGGTTTAGCGGCTATACGCAGTATTTT.

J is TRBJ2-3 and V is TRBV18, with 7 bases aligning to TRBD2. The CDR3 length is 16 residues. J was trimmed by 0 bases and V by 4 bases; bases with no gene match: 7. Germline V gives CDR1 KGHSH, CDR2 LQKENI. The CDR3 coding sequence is TGTGCCAGCTCACGTCTAGCGGAAACTAGCACAGATACGCAGTATTTT. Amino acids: CASSRLAETSTDTQYF.

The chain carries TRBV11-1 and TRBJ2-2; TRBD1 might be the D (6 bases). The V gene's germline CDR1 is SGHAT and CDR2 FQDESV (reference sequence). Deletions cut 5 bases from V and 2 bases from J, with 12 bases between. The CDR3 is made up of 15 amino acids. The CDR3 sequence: CASSRLRGNTGELFF. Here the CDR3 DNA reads TGTGCCAGCAGCCGCCTCAGGGGAAACACCGGGGAGCTGTTTTTT. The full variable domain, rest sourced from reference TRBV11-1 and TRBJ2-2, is EAEVAQSPRYKITEKSQAVAFWCDPISGHATLYWYRQILGQGPELLVQFQDESVVDDSQLPKDRFSAERLKGVDSTLKIQPAELGDSAMYLCASSRLRGNTGELFFGEGSRLTVL.

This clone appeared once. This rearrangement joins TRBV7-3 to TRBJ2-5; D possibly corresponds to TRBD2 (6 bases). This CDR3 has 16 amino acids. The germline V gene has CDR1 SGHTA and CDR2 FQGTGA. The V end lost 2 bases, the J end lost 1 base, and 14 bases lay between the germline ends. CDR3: CASSLGYSGVQETQYF. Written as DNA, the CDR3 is TGTGCCAGCAGCTTAGGGTATAGCGGAGTCCAAGAGACCCAGTACTTC.

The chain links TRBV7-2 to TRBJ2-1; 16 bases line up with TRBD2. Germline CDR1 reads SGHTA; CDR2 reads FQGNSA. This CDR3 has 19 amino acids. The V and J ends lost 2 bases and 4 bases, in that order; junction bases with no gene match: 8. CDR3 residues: CASSLSLGTSGREYNEQFF. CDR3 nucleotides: TGTGCCAGCAGCTTATCTCTAGGGACTAGCGGGAGGGAGTACAATGAGCAGTTCTTC.

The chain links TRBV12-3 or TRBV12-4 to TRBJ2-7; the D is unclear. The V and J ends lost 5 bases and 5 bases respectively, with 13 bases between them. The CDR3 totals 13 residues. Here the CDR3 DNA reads TGTGCCAGCAGTAGATGGGTCAGCGACGAGCAGTACTTC. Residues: CASSRWVSDEQYF.

In DNA form, the CDR3 reads TGTGCCACCAGTGACCCGACTACAGTTAATGAGCAGTTCTTC. The encoded protein is CATSDPTTVNEQFF. The chain employs TRBV24-1 and TRBJ2-1; tentatively, D is TRBD2 (5 bases). CDR3 size: 14 residues. The germline V and J ends were trimmed by 4 bases and 7 bases, with 13 bases remaining between them. Looked up from germline, CDR1 is KGHDR and CDR2 is SFDVKD.

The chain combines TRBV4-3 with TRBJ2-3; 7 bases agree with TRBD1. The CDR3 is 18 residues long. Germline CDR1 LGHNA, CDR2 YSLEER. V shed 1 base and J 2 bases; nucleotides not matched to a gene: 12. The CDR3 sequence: CASSQGASGTDITDTQYF. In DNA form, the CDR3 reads TGCGCCAGCAGCCAAGGGGCCTCCGGGACAGATATCACAGATACGCAGTATTTT.

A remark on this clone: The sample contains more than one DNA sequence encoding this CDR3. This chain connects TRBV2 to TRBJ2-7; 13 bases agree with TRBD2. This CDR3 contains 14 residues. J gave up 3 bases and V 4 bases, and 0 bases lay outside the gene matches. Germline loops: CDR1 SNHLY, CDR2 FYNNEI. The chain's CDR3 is CASSGTSGSYEQYF. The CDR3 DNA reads TGTGCCAGCAGTGGGACTAGCGGGAGCTACGAGCAGTACTTC.

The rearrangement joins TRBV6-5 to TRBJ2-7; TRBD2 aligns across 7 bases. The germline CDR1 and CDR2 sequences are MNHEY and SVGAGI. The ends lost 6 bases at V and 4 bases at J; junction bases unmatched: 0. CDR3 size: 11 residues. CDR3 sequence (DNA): TGTGCCAGCAGGGGGGGGTACGAGCAGTACTTC. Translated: CASRGGYEQYF.